Listed here is a single TCR beta chain. Antigen specificity is unknown. The V end lost 2 bases, the J end lost 10 bases, and 13 bases lay between the germline ends. CDR3 length: 13 amino acids. Germline V CDR1 and CDR2: MNHEY, SVGAGI. The sample comes from a study of follicular helper T cells after annual influenza vaccination. Points from the study as a whole: ICOS-CD38- cTfh most often held earlier Day 7 ICOS+CD38+ clones. ICOS+CD38+ cTfh clonality change tracked circulating plasmablast frequency change.

The repertoire was sequenced with immunoSEQ multiplex PCR; TCRdb's copy has only in-frame clones and lacks some. The repertoire has about 11,000 clones, 65% to 85% of them found once; the top ten carry 0.85% to 0.9%. The chain has TRBV6-5 and TRBJ2-3, with D unclear. The source of this sequence is an adult who received the influenza vaccine. The input for sequencing was CXCR5- memory CD4+ T cells sorted from blood, taken 6 weeks after influenza vaccination. The CDR3 nucleotides are TGTGCCAGCAGTTACACCTTGGAACAACCGCAGTATTTT. Its protein product is CASSYTLEQPQYF.